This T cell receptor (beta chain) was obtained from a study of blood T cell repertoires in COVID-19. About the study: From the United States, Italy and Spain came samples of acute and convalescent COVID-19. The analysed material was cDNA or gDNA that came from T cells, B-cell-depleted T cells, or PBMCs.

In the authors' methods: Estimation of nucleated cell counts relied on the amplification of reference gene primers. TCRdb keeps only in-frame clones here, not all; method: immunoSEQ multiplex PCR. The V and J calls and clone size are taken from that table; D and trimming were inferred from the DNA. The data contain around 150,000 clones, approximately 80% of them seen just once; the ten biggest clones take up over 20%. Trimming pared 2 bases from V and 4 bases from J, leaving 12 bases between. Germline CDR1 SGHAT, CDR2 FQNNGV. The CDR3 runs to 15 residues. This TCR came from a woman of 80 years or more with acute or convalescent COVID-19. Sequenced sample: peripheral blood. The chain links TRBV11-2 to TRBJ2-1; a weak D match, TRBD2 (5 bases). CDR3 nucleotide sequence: TGTGCCAGCAGCTTATCAACGGCGGGTTACAATGAGCAGTTCTTC. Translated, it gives CASSLSTAGYNEQFF.